Each of the 31 T cell receptor beta chains below was sequenced from the same sample in a study of PD-1 blockade in classical Hodgkin lymphoma. Relapse was seen in all patients after autologous stem cell transplantation, and brentuximab vedotin exposure was variable. Repertoires were generated with immunoSEQ multiplex PCR, while TCRdb's copy carries only in-frame clones and drops some. The table includes about 35,000 clones, more than 65% detected once. Sequenced material: peripheral blood mononuclear cells (PBMCs), taken before the second cycle of nivolumab. The receptors originated from a human donor with classical Hodgkin lymphoma.

V usage is TRBV9 and J usage is TRBJ2-2; 7 bases line up with TRBD1. The V segment lost 5 bases and the J segment 8 bases; nucleotides outside the gene matches: 6. From germline, CDR1 is SGDLS and CDR2 YYNGEE. The CDR3 extends over 13 amino acids. The CDR3 DNA reads as TGTGCCAGCAGGCAGGGGGAAATTGGGGAGCTGTTTTTT. This encodes CASRQGEIGELFF.

The rearrangement uses TRBV10-3 and TRBJ2-3; D is uncertain. V was pared by 0 bases and J by 2 bases, with 6 bases between. Per the germline V gene, CDR1 is ENHRY and CDR2 is SYGVKD. The CDR3 totals 14 residues. CDR3: CAISESLATDTQYF. CDR3 in DNA: TGTGCCATCAGTGAGTCGTTGGCCACAGATACGCAGTATTTT.

The chain employs TRBV15 and TRBJ1-1; TRBD1 might be the D (5 bases). V dropped 6 bases and J dropped 7 bases, with 18 bases sitting between them. From germline, CDR1 is LNHNV and CDR2 YYDKDF (reference sequence). The CDR3 is 14 amino acids. This CDR3 is CATSRGWGGLEAFF. CDR3 DNA: TGTGCCACCAGTCGAGGATGGGGGGGTCTTGAAGCTTTCTTT.

CDR3 DNA: TGTGCCAGCAGCTTTGACGGGCGGCGGGAACAGGGCCAAGAGACCCAGTACTTC. Residues: CASSFDGRREQGQETQYF. The chain carries TRBV7-2 and TRBJ2-5; tentatively, D is TRBD1 or TRBD2 (6 bases each). The CDR3 is made up of 18 amino acids. V was trimmed by 3 bases and J by 1 base, leaving 21 bases between them. CDR1 and CDR2 (germline): SGHTA, FQGNSA.

As regards this clone: The sample has other DNA sequences that encode this CDR3 too. This chain links TRBV30 with TRBJ1-4; 8 bases map to TRBD1. Germline-derived CDR1 and CDR2 are GTSNPN and SVGIG (reference sequence). The CDR3 runs to 14 residues. With V trimmed by 3 bases and J by 6 bases, 6 bases remained unmatched. CDR3 residues: CAWSLGTGDEKLFF. The CDR3 DNA reads as TGTGCCTGGAGCCTGGGGACAGGAGATGAAAAACTGTTTTTT.

This chain connects TRBV6-1 to TRBJ2-3; TRBD2 matches 8 bases. Germline assignment: CDR1 MNHNS and CDR2 SASEGT. The CDR3 extends over 16 amino acids. The trim removed 1 base at V and 0 bases at J, leaving 3 bases unmatched. CDR3 nucleotides: TGTGCCAGCAGTGAAGGCGGGGGGCCTAGCACAGATACGCAGTATTTT. Amino acids: CASSEGGGPSTDTQYF.

The chain is built from TRBV11-2 and TRBJ2-7; 12 bases are a match to TRBD2. The germline V gene has CDR1 SGHAT and CDR2 FQNNGV. The CDR3 runs to 16 residues. J lost 7 bases, V lost 2 bases, and 9 bases had no gene match. In nucleotides, the CDR3 is TGTGCCAGCAGCTTATGGTCTAGCGGGGGGGCAGGGGAGCAGTACTTC. Protein: CASSLWSSGGAGEQYF.

This chain uses TRBV7-2 with TRBJ1-4; D is uncertain. The germline V gene encodes CDR1 SGHTA and CDR2 FQGNSA. The V gene lost 1 base and the J gene lost 0 bases, with 9 bases spanning the gap. This CDR3 contains 16 residues. The CDR3 sequence is CASSLGGDPTNEKLFF. CDR3 sequence (DNA): TGTGCCAGCAGCTTAGGTGGGGATCCAACTAATGAAAAACTGTTTTTT. The full variable domain, its missing parts supplied by reference TRBV7-2 and TRBJ1-4, is GAGVSQSPSNKVTEKGKDVELRCDPISGHTALYWYRQSLGQGLEFLIYFQGNSAPDKSGLPSDRFSAERTGGSVSTLTIQRTQQEDSAVYLCASSLGGDPTNEKLFFGSGTQLSVL.

The chain carries TRBV7-3 and TRBJ2-2; TRBD2 agrees at 8 bases. V trimming: 5 bases; J trimming: 4 bases; junction bases outside the gene matches: 9. CDR1 and CDR2 from the germline V gene are SGHTA and FQGTGA. This CDR3 has 16 residues. The CDR3 loop is CASSLLGGGPTGELFF. The CDR3 nucleotides read TGTGCCAGCAGCCTTCTTGGCGGGGGGCCCACCGGGGAGCTGTTTTTT.

This clone has a handful of counts. V usage is TRBV30 and J usage is TRBJ1-5; 7 nucleotides agree with TRBD1. V shed 4 bases and J 6 bases; nucleotides not matched to a gene: 9. The CDR3 totals 14 residues. Germline V gene lookup returns CDR1 GTSNPN and CDR2 SVGIG (reference sequence). Here the CDR3 reads CAWIGQGVGQPQHF. The CDR3 region has the DNA TGTGCCTGGATAGGGCAGGGGGTTGGTCAGCCCCAGCATTTT.

Only one count was recorded for this clone. This sequence joins TRBV9 and TRBJ1-1; 7 positions match TRBD1. Germline V gene lookup returns CDR1 SGDLS and CDR2 YYNGEE. J gave up 6 bases and V 3 bases, and 5 bases lay outside the gene matches. The CDR3 has 13 amino acids. The CDR3 DNA reads as TGTGCCAGCAGCGCCCTAACAGGGGCTGAAGCTTTCTTT. Its translation: CASSALTGAEAFF.

The J gene is TRBJ2-1, the V gene TRBV6-5; a weak D match, TRBD2 (6 bases). The CDR3 runs to 15 residues. Germline loops: CDR1 MNHEY, CDR2 SVGAGI. Trimming took 2 bases from V and 2 from J, leaving 10 bases between them. The CDR3 loop is CASSYGGATYNEQFF. The CDR3 DNA follows: TGTGCCAGCAGTTACGGCGGGGCCACCTACAATGAGCAGTTCTTC.

The chain links TRBV6-6 to TRBJ2-5; D gene unclear. This CDR3 comprises 12 residues. V was shortened by 2 bases and J by 4 bases, with 5 bases between the two germline ends. Germline assignment: CDR1 MNHNY and CDR2 SVGAGI (reference sequence). The DNA of the CDR3 is TGTGCCAGCAGTTACGTTGGAGAGACCCAGTACTTC. Protein sequence: CASSYVGETQYF.

This clone was seen just once. CDR3 in DNA: TGCGCCAGCAGCCCCGCCCCGGGGTTCGGGGAGACCCAGTACTTC. Residues: CASSPAPGFGETQYF. V usage is TRBV5-1 and J usage is TRBJ2-5; tentatively, D is TRBD2 (5 bases). The V end lost 4 bases, the J end lost 5 bases, and 18 bases lay between the germline ends. The CDR3 loop spans 15 amino acids. The germline V gene has CDR1 SGHRS and CDR2 YFSETQ. The variable domain in full, with the rest retrieved from reference TRBV5-1 and TRBJ2-5, is KAGVTQTPRYLIKTRGQQVTLSCSPISGHRSVSWYQQTPGQGLQFLFEYFSETQRNKGNFPGRFSGRQFSNSRSEMNVSTLELGDSALYLCASSPAPGFGETQYFGPGTRLLVL.

The chain links TRBV7-2 to TRBJ1-1; D unclear. This CDR3 contains 15 residues. V lost 0 bases and J 2 bases, leaving 10 bases between the germline ends. CDR1 SGHTA and CDR2 FQGNSA come from the germline V gene. CDR3 amino acids: CASSLAPAPNTEAFF. The CDR3 DNA is TGTGCCAGCAGCTTAGCGCCGGCCCCAAACACTGAAGCTTTCTTT.

V usage is TRBV9 and J usage is TRBJ2-5, with 9 bases lining up with TRBD2. Trimming removed 3 bases from V and 5 bases from J; junction bases left unmatched: 14. The V gene's germline CDR1 is SGDLS and CDR2 YYNGEE. The CDR3 extends over 17 amino acids. The CDR3 is CASSASGGPDLGETQYF. CDR3 sequence (DNA): TGTGCCAGCAGCGCAAGCGGGGGGCCGGACCTAGGGGAGACCCAGTACTTC.

The chain joins TRBV13 to TRBJ1-2; D perhaps matches TRBD1 (5 bases). CDR1 is PRHDT and CDR2 is FYEKMQ in the germline V gene (reference sequence). CDR3 length equals 11 residues. Trimming cost V 10 bases and J 6 bases, with 12 bases left between them. CDR3 bases: TGTGCCACCCGGGGGGGGGATGGCTACACCTTC. Its protein product is CATRGGDGYTF.

In its sample, this clone was seen once. The J gene is TRBJ1-4, the V gene TRBV19; a possible D gene is TRBD1 (6 bases). CDR1 LNHDA and CDR2 SQIVND come from the germline V gene (reference sequence). CDR3 size: 14 residues. The V and J ends lost 6 bases and 8 bases respectively, with 16 bases between them. The CDR3 sequence is CASRSTGSGEKLFF. As DNA, the CDR3 is TGTGCCAGTAGGTCGACAGGTTCGGGAGAAAAACTGTTTTTT.

This clone was detected only a few times. V gene TRBV5-1 combines with J gene TRBJ1-1, with D tentatively TRBD1 (5 bases). Trimming pared 4 bases from V and 0 bases from J, leaving 13 bases between. Germline CDR1 is SGHRS and CDR2 is YFSETQ. CDR3 length: 15 amino acids. The CDR3 nucleotides read TGCGCCAGCAGCGGTGGGGCTTACATGAACACTGAAGCTTTCTTT. Translating gives CASSGGAYMNTEAFF. Drawing the rest from reference TRBV5-1 and TRBJ1-1, the complete variable domain is KAGVTQTPRYLIKTRGQQVTLSCSPISGHRSVSWYQQTPGQGLQFLFEYFSETQRNKGNFPGRFSGRQFSNSRSEMNVSTLELGDSALYLCASSGGAYMNTEAFFGQGTRLTVV.

V gene TRBV18 combines with J gene TRBJ1-2, with 8 bases matching TRBD1. Per germline, CDR1 KGHSH and CDR2 LQKENI. The CDR3 runs to 16 residues. The V gene end was trimmed by 3 bases and the J gene end by 5 bases; junction bases not matched to a gene: 11. The CDR3 DNA sequence: TGTGCCAGCTCACCGCTCGCCGGACAGGGAAAGTATGGCTACACCTTC. It specifies CASSPLAGQGKYGYTF. Supplemented by reference TRBV18 and TRBJ1-2, the full variable domain reads NAGVMQNPRHLVRRRGQEARLRCSPMKGHSHVYWYRQLPEEGLKFMVYLQKENIIDESGMPKERFSAEFPKEGPSILRIQQVVRGDSAAYFCASSPLAGQGKYGYTFGSGTRLTVV.

The chain carries TRBV10-1 and TRBJ1-1; TRBD1 might be the D (6 bases). V was pared by 2 bases and J by 5 bases, with 9 bases between. The length of the CDR3 is 13 residues. Germline V gene lookup returns CDR1 WNHNN and CDR2 SYGVQD (reference sequence). Here the CDR3 DNA reads TGCGCCAGCAGTGAGAATAGGGGGACTGAAGCTTTCTTT. It is translated as CASSENRGTEAFF.

This clone was picked up one time. The V and J genes are TRBV5-1 and TRBJ2-1; a weak D match, TRBD1 (6 bases). The length of the CDR3 is 13 residues. Germline loops: CDR1 SGHRS, CDR2 YFSETQ. The V end was cut by 8 bases, the J end by 9 bases, with 18 bases between. This chain's CDR3 is CASTKTGLSEQFF. In DNA, the CDR3 is TGCGCCAGTACAAAGACAGGTTTGAGTGAGCAGTTCTTC. Full variable domain (rest looked up from reference TRBV5-1 and TRBJ2-1): KAGVTQTPRYLIKTRGQQVTLSCSPISGHRSVSWYQQTPGQGLQFLFEYFSETQRNKGNFPGRFSGRQFSNSRSEMNVSTLELGDSALYLCASTKTGLSEQFFGPGTRLTVL.

V is TRBV4-2 and J is TRBJ2-1; TRBD2 agrees at 9 bases. The CDR3 spans 15 residues. Per the germline V gene, CDR1 is LGHNA and CDR2 is YNFKEQ. Trimming at V came to 1 base and at J to 5 bases, leaving 3 bases not matched to a gene. The CDR3 sequence is CASSQASGTNNEQFF. The CDR3 DNA sequence: TGTGCCAGCAGCCAAGCTAGCGGGACGAACAATGAGCAGTTCTTC.

J is TRBJ1-4 and V is TRBV5-6; 7 positions match TRBD1. CDR1 and CDR2 (germline): SGHDT, YYEEEE. V was clipped by 2 bases and J by 8 bases; unmatched bases: 6. The CDR3 spans 14 residues. CDR3 in amino acids: CASSLRGLGEKLFF. The CDR3, as DNA: TGTGCCAGCAGCTTAAGGGGGCTTGGGGAAAAACTGTTTTTT.

The chain recombines TRBV5-8 with TRBJ2-3; D possibly corresponds to TRBD2 (5 bases). Trimming pared 2 bases from V and 2 bases from J, leaving 12 bases between. The CDR3 spans 15 residues. Germline lookup yields CDR1 SGHTS and CDR2 YDEGEE. CDR3 protein: CASSFDGINTDTQYF. In DNA, the CDR3 is TGTGCCAGCAGCTTTGACGGGATAAACACAGATACGCAGTATTTT. The whole variable domain, remainder taken from reference TRBV5-8 and TRBJ2-3, is EAGVTQSPTHLIKTRGQQATLRCSPISGHTSVYWYQQALGLGLQFLLWYDEGEERNRGNFPPRFSGRQFPNYSSELNVNALELEDSALYLCASSFDGINTDTQYFGPGTRLTVL.

This clone was observed a few times. A read error may produce the germline difference seen at one junction end. The chain combines TRBV7-2 with TRBJ1-2; TRBD1 matches at 10 bases. The CDR3 has 14 amino acids. CDR1 is SGHTA and CDR2 is FQGNSA in the germline V gene. The CDR3 spells CASSPNRDRGSQLF. CDR3 DNA sequence: TGTGCCAGCAGCCCGAACCGGGACAGGGGTTCCCAACTCTTC.

The V gene is TRBV30, the J gene TRBJ2-3; perhaps TRBD2 as D (6 bases). Trimming stripped 4 bases from V and 0 bases from J, with 11 bases between. Germline values: CDR1 GTSNPN, CDR2 SVGIG (reference sequence). This CDR3 region has 14 residues. The CDR3 DNA reads as TGTGCCTGGACTTCGGGGGTTAGCACAGATACGCAGTATTTT. This gives the protein CAWTSGVSTDTQYF.

This clone is a singleton in its sample. The genes are TRBV9 and TRBJ2-3, with TRBD2 identical over 11 bases. Trimming took 2 bases from V and 4 from J; bases not matched to a gene: 0. CDR1 and CDR2 from the germline V gene are SGDLS and YYNGEE. The CDR3 has 14 residues. This CDR3 reads CASSVSGGADTQYF. CDR3 nucleotides: TGTGCCAGCAGCGTTAGCGGGGGGGCAGATACGCAGTATTTT.

The chain has TRBV10-3 and TRBJ1-2, with TRBD1 as a possible D gene (5 bases). Trimming took 6 bases from V and 4 from J, leaving 15 bases between them. Per germline, CDR1 ENHRY and CDR2 SYGVKD. The CDR3 is made up of 14 amino acids. For the CDR3, the DNA is TGTGCCATCAGCCTTCCTGACAGAAGCTATGGCTACACCTTC. Protein: CAISLPDRSYGYTF.

This chain joins TRBV9 and TRBJ2-3; 13 bases line up with TRBD2. Germline CDR1 is SGDLS and CDR2 is YYNGEE. V was clipped by 0 bases and J by 3 bases; unmatched bases: 1. The CDR3 covers 16 residues. The DNA of the CDR3 is TGTGCCAGCAGCGTAGGACTAGCGGGGGGAACAGATACGCAGTATTTT. This translates into CASSVGLAGGTDTQYF.

The chain is built from TRBV19 and TRBJ2-3; no definite D call. The CDR3 has 10 amino acids. Germline lookup yields CDR1 LNHDA and CDR2 SQIVND (reference sequence). With 8 bases removed from V and 5 bases from J, the gap between germline ends came to 5 bases. The CDR3 DNA reads TGTGCCAGTCTGGGAGATACGCAGTATTTT. Protein sequence: CASLGDTQYF.